The 20 T cell receptor beta chains given below trace back to one sample, sequenced in a study of blood T cell repertoires in COVID-19. Profiling relied on immunoSEQ multiplex PCR, and the TCRdb table lists in-frame clones only, not all of them. The table lists about 190,000 clones, under 90% of them singletons. The sample taken for sequencing was peripheral blood. All receptors come from a man aged 35-49 years with acute or convalescent COVID-19.

The chain combines TRBV10-1 with TRBJ2-7, with D possibly being TRBD1 (7 bases). The length of the CDR3 is 15 residues. Germline V gene lookup returns CDR1 WNHNN and CDR2 SYGVQD (reference sequence). V was trimmed by 3 bases and J by 5 bases, leaving 17 bases between them. The CDR3 DNA reads TGCGCCAGCAGTGAAACTGCGGGACAGACCAACGAGCAGTACTTC. This sequence encodes CASSETAGQTNEQYF.

The V gene is TRBV4-2, the J gene TRBJ1-5, with TRBD1 identical over 7 bases. The J segment lost 4 bases and the V segment lost 0 bases, leaving 6 bases of the junction unmatched. Per the germline V gene, CDR1 is LGHNA and CDR2 is YNFKEQ. The CDR3 contains 16 residues. CDR3 in amino acids: CASSQEVAGGNQPQHF. The DNA for the CDR3 is TGTGCCAGCAGCCAAGAGGTGGCAGGGGGAAATCAGCCCCAGCATTTT.

The count of this clone is one. The rearrangement joins TRBV14 to TRBJ2-1, with TRBD2 as a possible D gene (6 bases). The CDR3 runs to 15 residues. From germline, CDR1 is SGHDN and CDR2 FVKESK. With 6 bases removed from V and 3 bases from J, the gap between germline ends came to 15 bases. The CDR3 nucleotides read TGTGCCAGCAGTCCCGGACTACCAATCTACAATGAGCAGTTCTTC. Translation: CASSPGLPIYNEQFF.

This clone was picked up a small number of times. This sample also contains other DNA sequences that code for the same CDR3. The genes are TRBV29-1 and TRBJ1-5; 9 nucleotides align to TRBD1. In germline, CDR1 is SQVTM, CDR2 ANQGSEA. The CDR3 consists of 13 residues. With 6 bases clipped from V and 5 bases from J, the junction kept 5 bases outside the gene matches. CDR3 sequence (DNA): TGCAGCGTGGGACAGGGTGGGGATCAGCCCCAGCATTTT. This encodes CSVGQGGDQPQHF.

The chain links TRBV30 to TRBJ2-2; no clear D gene. Germline V gene sequence: CDR1 GTSNPN, CDR2 SVGIG (reference sequence). V was cut by 0 bases and J by 5 bases, with 13 bases left in between. The CDR3 is 15 residues long. The chain's CDR3 is CAWSVRQLRTGELFF. The CDR3 nucleotides are TGTGCCTGGAGTGTACGGCAATTGAGGACCGGGGAGCTGTTTTTT. Looking up the rest from reference TRBV30 and TRBJ2-2 gives the full variable domain: SQTIHQWPATLVQPVGSPLSLECTVEGTSNPNLYWYRQAAGRGLQLLFYSVGIGQISSEVPQNLSASRPQDRQFILSSKKLLLSDSGFYLCAWSVRQLRTGELFFGEGSRLTVL.

V is TRBV19 and J is TRBJ2-5, with 8 bases aligning to TRBD1. CDR1 is LNHDA, CDR2 SQIVND, per germline (reference sequence). The CDR3 runs to 13 residues. V trimming: 4 bases; J trimming: 11 bases; junction bases outside the gene matches: 9. The CDR3 DNA reads as TGTGCCAGTAGTAGCGACAGGGGCCCGCGGCAGTACTTC. This translates into CASSSDRGPRQYF.

V is TRBV2 and J is TRBJ1-1, with D unresolved. The V end lost 7 bases, the J end lost 1 base, and 13 bases lay between the germline ends. This CDR3 has 14 residues. Germline V gene sequence: CDR1 SNHLY, CDR2 FYNNEI. This chain's CDR3 is CASTRESGNTEAFF. In nucleotides, the CDR3 is TGTGCCAGCACACGTGAATCAGGGAACACTGAAGCTTTCTTT.

This clone was recorded only once. The chain uses TRBV7-2 and TRBJ1-2, with 10 bases that match TRBD1. The CDR3 covers 16 residues. The trim removed 1 base at V and 4 bases at J, leaving 6 bases unmatched. Germline V lookup: CDR1 SGHTA, CDR2 FQGNSA. The CDR3 here is CASSLDGTGATYGYTF. The DNA for the CDR3 is TGTGCCAGCAGCTTAGATGGGACAGGGGCGACCTATGGCTACACCTTC.

Here the CDR3 reads CASNRDRNEQYF. The DNA for the CDR3 is TGTGCCAGCAACAGGGATAGGAACGAGCAGTACTTC. V usage is TRBV2 and J usage is TRBJ2-7; TRBD1 might be the D (6 bases). The CDR3 has 12 residues. The ends were cut back, 7 bases at V and 5 bases at J, with 12 bases in the middle. Germline V gives CDR1 SNHLY, CDR2 FYNNEI.

The chain uses TRBV30 and TRBJ2-1; TRBD2 matches at 15 bases. The trim removed 2 bases at V and 7 bases at J, leaving 3 bases unmatched. Germline CDR1 GTSNPN, CDR2 SVGIG (reference sequence). The CDR3 is made up of 15 amino acids. Here the CDR3 DNA reads TGTGCCTGGAGTCCTGGACTAGCGGGGGGGAATGAGCAGTTCTTC. Translation: CAWSPGLAGGNEQFF.

The table lists this clone with a few counts. This sequence joins TRBV6-2 or TRBV6-3 and TRBJ2-1, with D unresolved. The V end lost 1 base, the J end lost 0 bases, and 4 bases lay between the germline ends. Germline-derived CDR1 and CDR2 are MNHEY and SVGEGT. This CDR3 has 14 amino acids. The CDR3 sequence is CASSYFHSYNEQFF. The CDR3 DNA reads as TGTGCCAGCAGTTACTTCCACTCCTACAATGAGCAGTTCTTC.

This chain connects TRBV4-1 to TRBJ2-5; the D gene is possibly TRBD1 (5 bases). The CDR3 has 14 amino acids. Per germline, CDR1 MGHRA and CDR2 YSYEKL. Trimming removed 0 bases at V and 4 bases at J, with 9 bases between. CDR3 residues: CASSQDRVGETQYF. The CDR3 DNA reads as TGCGCCAGCAGCCAAGACAGGGTTGGAGAGACCCAGTACTTC.

The chain uses TRBV6-2 or TRBV6-3 and TRBJ2-5; D is possibly TRBD1 (6 bases). Germline values: CDR1 MNHEY, CDR2 SVGEGT. The CDR3 contains 14 residues. The V end lost 4 bases, the J end lost 4 bases, and 13 bases lay between the germline ends. CDR3 protein: CASSSQGPRETQYF. For the CDR3, the DNA is TGTGCCAGCAGTTCTCAGGGGCCCCGAGAGACCCAGTACTTC.

The chain has TRBV28 and TRBJ1-5; D not resolved. V lost 5 bases and J lost 7, with 15 bases in between. This CDR3 contains 14 residues. CDR1 and CDR2 (germline): MDHEN, SYDVKM. DNA of the CDR3: TGTGCCAGCAGTCCAACGGGGATATACCAGCCCCAGCATTTT. Amino acid sequence: CASSPTGIYQPQHF.

This chain uses TRBV6-2 or TRBV6-3 with TRBJ2-3, with a tentative D call TRBD2 (5 bases). Trimming pared 4 bases from V and 0 bases from J, leaving 14 bases between. Germline CDR1 MNHEY, CDR2 SVGEGT. The length of the CDR3 is 16 residues. As DNA, the CDR3 is TGTGCCAGCAGTTGGAGCGCGGGCCACAGCACAGATACGCAGTATTTT. This encodes CASSWSAGHSTDTQYF.

This sequence joins TRBV7-6 and TRBJ2-4; 12 bases line up with TRBD1. The V segment lost 3 bases and the J segment 7 bases; nucleotides outside the gene matches: 4. The CDR3 covers 15 residues. Germline values: CDR1 SGHVS, CDR2 FNYEAQ. CDR3 amino acids: CASSLGTGGGNIQYF. CDR3 coding DNA: TGTGCCAGCAGCTTGGGGACAGGGGGCGGGAACATTCAGTACTTC.

The CDR3: CASSIQGTGELFF. The CDR3, as DNA: TGTGCCAGTAGTATCCAGGGAACCGGGGAGCTGTTTTTT. The chain links TRBV19 to TRBJ2-2, with TRBD1 as a possible D gene (5 bases). Germline-derived CDR1 and CDR2 are LNHDA and SQIVND (reference sequence). V dropped 3 bases and J dropped 5 bases, with 7 bases sitting between them. The CDR3 extends over 13 amino acids.

CDR3 bases: TGTGCCAGCAGCCCTCGCCGGCGGCACTATGGCTACACCTTC. Residues: CASSPRRRHYGYTF. V and J are TRBV5-6 and TRBJ1-2; D unresolved. This CDR3 comprises 14 residues. CDR1 and CDR2 (germline): SGHDT, YYEEEE. V dropped 4 bases and J dropped 3 bases, with 13 bases sitting between them.

The V call is TRBV27, the J call TRBJ2-7; possible D gene TRBD1, 5 bases. From germline, CDR1 is MNHEY and CDR2 SMNVEV (reference sequence). The length of the CDR3 is 16 residues. V gave up 3 bases and J gave up 0 bases, with 15 bases separating them. CDR3 region: CASSFSTFRASYEQYF. The DNA for the CDR3 is TGTGCCAGCAGTTTTTCTACGTTCAGGGCCTCCTACGAGCAGTACTTC.

The rearrangement joins TRBV6-1 to TRBJ1-2; 9 nucleotides agree with TRBD1. There are 15 residues in the CDR3. Germline assignment: CDR1 MNHNS and CDR2 SASEGT. V shed 3 bases, J shed 5 bases, and the junction held 7 bases outside the gene matches. The CDR3 region is CASSEAGTGFYGYTF. DNA for the CDR3: TGTGCCAGCAGTGAGGCCGGGACAGGGTTTTATGGCTACACCTTC.